A single count supports the clone carrying this T cell receptor beta chain. The repertoire was sequenced with immunoSEQ multiplex PCR; TCRdb's copy has only in-frame clones and lacks some. There are about 98,000 clones in the sample; 90% to 96% occur only once, and less than 0.25% lies in the top ten. This record belongs to a study of technical replicates of blood from a few donors. This TCR came from a human donor in good health. Sequenced sample: T cells isolated from PBMCs.

The CDR3 DNA reads as TGTGCCAGCAGCGTACAGGGGGCGGAAGAAAAACTGTTTTTT. Translating it yields CASSVQGAEEKLFF. The chain couples TRBV9 to TRBJ1-4; 8 nucleotides agree with TRBD1. Trimming removed 1 base from V and 8 bases from J; junction bases left unmatched: 4. The CDR3 has 14 residues. The germline CDR1 and CDR2 sequences are SGDLS and YYNGEE.